The sequence of this TCR beta chain was determined in a study of shared clonotypes between healthy human individuals. Assay: immunoSEQ multiplex PCR; the TCRdb copy retains only in-frame clones and omits some. The data show about 380,000 clones, just over 95% seen once. Study observations and caveats: Researchers sampled only blood; tissue repertoires likely differ.

A remark on this clone: Antigen unknown.

The V and J ends lost 4 bases and 7 bases, in that order; junction bases with no gene match: 4. The CDR3 loop spans 12 amino acids. The germline V gene encodes CDR1 SEHNR and CDR2 FQNEAQ (reference sequence). Sequences were obtained from memory CD8+ T cells sorted from blood. As to subset: CD45RO+ cells pooled with CCR7-negative TemRA cells. The origin of this receptor is a man between 25 and 39 years old in good health. The J gene is TRBJ2-7, the V gene TRBV7-9, with 7 bases that match TRBD1. CDR3 DNA sequence: TGTGCCAGCAGCTGGGGACAGTGGGAGCAGTACTTC. Amino acids: CASSWGQWEQYF. Complete variable domain (other parts from reference TRBV7-9 and TRBJ2-7): DTGVSQNPRHKITKRGQNVTFRCDPISEHNRLYWYRQTLGQGPEFLTYFQNEAQLEKSRLLSDRFSAERPKGSFSTLEIQRTEQGDSAMYLCASSWGQWEQYFGPGTRLTVT.